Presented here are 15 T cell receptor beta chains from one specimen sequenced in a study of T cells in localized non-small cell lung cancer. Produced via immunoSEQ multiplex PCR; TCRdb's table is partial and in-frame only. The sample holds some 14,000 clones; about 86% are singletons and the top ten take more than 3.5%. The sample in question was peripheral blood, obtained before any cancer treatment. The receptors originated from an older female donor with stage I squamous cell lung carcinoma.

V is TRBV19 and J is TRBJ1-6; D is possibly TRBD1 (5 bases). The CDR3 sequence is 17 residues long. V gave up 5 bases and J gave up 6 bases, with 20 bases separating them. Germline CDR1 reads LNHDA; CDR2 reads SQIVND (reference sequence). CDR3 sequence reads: CASSSSGLLLGNSPLHF. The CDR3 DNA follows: TGTGCCAGTAGTTCCTCGGGACTCCTTCTGGGTAATTCACCCCTCCACTTT.

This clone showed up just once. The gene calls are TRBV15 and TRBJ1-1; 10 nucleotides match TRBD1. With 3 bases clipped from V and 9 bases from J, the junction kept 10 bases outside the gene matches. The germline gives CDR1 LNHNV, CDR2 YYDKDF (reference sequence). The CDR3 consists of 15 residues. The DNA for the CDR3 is TGTGCCACCAGCAGCGCGACAGGGGGCGCGGGGAAAGCTTTCTTT. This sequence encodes CATSSATGGAGKAFF.

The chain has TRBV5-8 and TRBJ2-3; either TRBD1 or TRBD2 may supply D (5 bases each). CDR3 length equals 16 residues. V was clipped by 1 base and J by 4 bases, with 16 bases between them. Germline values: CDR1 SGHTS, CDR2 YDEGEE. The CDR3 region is CASSLRGGTASDTQYF. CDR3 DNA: TGTGCCAGCAGCTTGAGGGGTGGGACGGCCTCAGATACGCAGTATTTT.

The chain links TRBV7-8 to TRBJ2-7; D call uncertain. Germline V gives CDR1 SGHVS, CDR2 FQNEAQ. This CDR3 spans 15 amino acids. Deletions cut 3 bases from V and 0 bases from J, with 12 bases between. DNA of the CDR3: TGTGCCAGCAGCTTCCGGGCCCTGAGCTCCTACGAGCAGTACTTC. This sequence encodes CASSFRALSSYEQYF.

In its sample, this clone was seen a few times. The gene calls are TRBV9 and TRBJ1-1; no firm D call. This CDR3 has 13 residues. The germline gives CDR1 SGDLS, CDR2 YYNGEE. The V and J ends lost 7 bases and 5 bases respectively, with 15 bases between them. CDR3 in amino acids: CASGLHEATEAFF. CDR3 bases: TGTGCCAGCGGGCTCCACGAGGCGACTGAAGCTTTCTTT.

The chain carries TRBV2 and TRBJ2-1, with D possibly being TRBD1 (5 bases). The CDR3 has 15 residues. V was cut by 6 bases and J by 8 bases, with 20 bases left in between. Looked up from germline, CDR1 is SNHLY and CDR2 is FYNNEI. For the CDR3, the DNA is TGTGCCAGCAGGGGTTGGCAGGGATCCCGGGATGAGCAGTTCTTC. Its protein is CASRGWQGSRDEQFF.

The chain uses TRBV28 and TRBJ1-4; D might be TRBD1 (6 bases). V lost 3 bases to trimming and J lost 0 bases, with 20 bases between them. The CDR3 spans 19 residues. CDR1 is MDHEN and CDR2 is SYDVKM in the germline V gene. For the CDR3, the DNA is TGTGCCAGCAGTTTTGAGGGGGTTGGGGGGAGTGCAACTAATGAAAAACTGTTTTTT. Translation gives CASSFEGVGGSATNEKLFF.

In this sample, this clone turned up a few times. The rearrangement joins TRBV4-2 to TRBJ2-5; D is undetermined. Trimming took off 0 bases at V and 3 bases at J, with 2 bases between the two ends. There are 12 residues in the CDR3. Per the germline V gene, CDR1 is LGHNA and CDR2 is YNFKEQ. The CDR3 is CASSQDKETQYF. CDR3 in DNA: TGTGCCAGCAGCCAAGACAAAGAGACCCAGTACTTC.

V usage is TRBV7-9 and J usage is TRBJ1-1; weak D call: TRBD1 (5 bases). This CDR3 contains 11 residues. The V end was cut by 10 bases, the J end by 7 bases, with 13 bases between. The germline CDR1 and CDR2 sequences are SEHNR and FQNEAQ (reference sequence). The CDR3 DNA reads TGTGCCACCGGGCCGGGGGATGAAGCTTTCTTT. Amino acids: CATGPGDEAFF.

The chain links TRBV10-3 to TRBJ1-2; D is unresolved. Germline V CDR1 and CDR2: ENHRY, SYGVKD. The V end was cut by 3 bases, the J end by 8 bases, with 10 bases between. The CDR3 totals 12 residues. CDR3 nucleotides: TGTGCCATCAGTGATAAGGTTTCGGGCTACACCTTC. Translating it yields CAISDKVSGYTF.

Here the CDR3 DNA reads TGTGCCAGCAGCTTTCTCGGGGGGACAGATTCACCCCTCCACTTT. Translating gives CASSFLGGTDSPLHF. The rearrangement joins TRBV7-2 to TRBJ1-6, with TRBD1 matching over 7 bases. There are 15 residues in the CDR3. Germline CDR1 and CDR2: SGHTA and FQGNSA. V was clipped by 3 bases and J by 8 bases; unmatched bases: 7.

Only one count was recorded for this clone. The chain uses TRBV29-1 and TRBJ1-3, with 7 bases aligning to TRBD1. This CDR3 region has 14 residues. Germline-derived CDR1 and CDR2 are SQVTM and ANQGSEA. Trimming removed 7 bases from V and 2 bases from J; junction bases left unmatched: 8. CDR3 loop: CSATAGGPGNTIYF. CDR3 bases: TGCAGCGCAACCGCAGGGGGACCTGGAAACACCATATATTTT.

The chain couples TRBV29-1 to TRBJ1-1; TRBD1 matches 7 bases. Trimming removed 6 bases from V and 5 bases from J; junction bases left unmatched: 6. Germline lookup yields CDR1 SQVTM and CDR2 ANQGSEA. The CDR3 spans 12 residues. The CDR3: CSVNRGGTEAFF. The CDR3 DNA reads TGCAGCGTGAACAGGGGAGGGACTGAAGCTTTCTTT.

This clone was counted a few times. CDR3 amino acids: CATQGNAPGSGNTIYF. DNA for the CDR3: TGTGCCACCCAGGGAAACGCGCCGGGCTCTGGAAACACCATATATTTT. V is TRBV10-3 and J is TRBJ1-3; D is possibly TRBD1 (5 bases). V lost 10 bases and J lost 0, with 19 bases in between. From germline, CDR1 is ENHRY and CDR2 SYGVKD. CDR3 length: 16 amino acids.

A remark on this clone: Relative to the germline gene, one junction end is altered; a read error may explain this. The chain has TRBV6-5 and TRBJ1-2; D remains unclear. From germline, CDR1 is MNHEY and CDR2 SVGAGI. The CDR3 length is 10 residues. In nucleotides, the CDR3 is TGTGCGAGCATAGGAGCTGGCTACACCTTC. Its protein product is CASIGAGYTF.